This T cell receptor beta chain comes out of a study of blood T cell repertoires in COVID-19. Background on the study: The United States, Italy and Spain supplied acute and convalescent COVID-19 samples. T cells, B-cell-depleted T cells, or PBMCs provided the cDNA or gDNA that served as material.

In germline, CDR1 is KGHSH, CDR2 LQKENI. The V and J ends lost 7 bases and 1 base respectively, with 13 bases between them. The CDR3 has 14 amino acids. Per the study methods: Using reference gene primer amplification, nucleated cell counts were estimated. Generated by immunoSEQ multiplex PCR, the TCRdb table keeps only in-frame clones and is missing some. V and J calls and clone size are as listed in that table; D and trimming were resolved from the DNA. The data hold over 85,000 clones, with less than 90% observed a single time. The V and J genes are TRBV18 and TRBJ1-1, with D possibly matching TRBD1 (5 bases). The sample consisted of peripheral blood. The origin of this receptor is a woman of 80 years or more with acute or convalescent COVID-19. The CDR3, as DNA: TGTGCCAGCTTTGCGGGGGGTTCGAACACTGAAGCTTTCTTT. Translating gives CASFAGGSNTEAFF. The complete variable domain, with remaining parts taken from reference TRBV18 and TRBJ1-1, reads NAGVMQNPRHLVRRRGQEARLRCSPMKGHSHVYWYRQLPEEGLKFMVYLQKENIIDESGMPKERFSAEFPKEGPSILRIQQVVRGDSAAYFCASFAGGSNTEAFFGQGTRLTVV.